This entry is about one T cell receptor (beta chain). This table comes from immunoSEQ multiplex PCR, and its TCRdb copy is limited to in-frame clones, with some not included. Among around 85,000 clones listed, more than 80% were seen once. This entry comes from a study of OX40 agonist ivuxolimab in advanced cancers. Material: CD4+ or CD8+ T cells sorted from blood, obtained in a trial of the OX40 agonist ivuxolimab. This sequence originates from an adult with an advanced solid tumor such as melanoma, head and neck, liver or kidney cancer.

Here the CDR3 reads CASSFQGMDYGYTF. In DNA form, the CDR3 reads TGCGCCAGCAGCTTTCAGGGGATGGACTATGGCTACACCTTC. V is TRBV5-1 and J is TRBJ1-2; maybe TRBD1 (6 bases). The CDR3 spans 14 residues. Trimming took off 2 bases at V and 3 bases at J, with 11 bases between the two ends. CDR1 SGHRS and CDR2 YFSETQ come from the germline V gene.